This T cell receptor beta chain was documented in a study of cytomegalovirus exposure and HLA in healthy donors. Study conclusions and caveats: HLA-A and HLA-B allele assignments for most subjects were reportedly predicted accurately using TCR beta sequences. A likely sequencing artifact accounted for one observed cluster of highly shared sequence variants. Most TCR sequences proved rare, with some public TCRs found in many donors.

PCR primers comprised 60 Vbeta and 13 Jbeta primers. Clones were read by immunoSEQ multiplex PCR, and TCRdb kept only the in-frame ones, dropping some. Seen here are around 150,000 clones, 80% observed once, and the top ten hold approximately 4.8%. The CDR3 loop spans 17 amino acids. J lost 1 base, V lost 7 bases, and 9 bases had no gene match. Germline CDR1 reads SEHNR; CDR2 reads FQNEAQ (reference sequence). Comment on this clone: Its cognate antigen is unknown.

The sequenced sample consisted of PBMCs. V usage is TRBV7-9 and J usage is TRBJ2-2, with 10 bases aligning to TRBD2. The TCR originated in a man aged 25 to 40 in good health. The CDR3 DNA reads as TGTGCCAGCAATATCGCTAGCGGGAGTATGAACACCGGGGAGCTGTTTTTT. Translation: CASNIASGSMNTGELFF.